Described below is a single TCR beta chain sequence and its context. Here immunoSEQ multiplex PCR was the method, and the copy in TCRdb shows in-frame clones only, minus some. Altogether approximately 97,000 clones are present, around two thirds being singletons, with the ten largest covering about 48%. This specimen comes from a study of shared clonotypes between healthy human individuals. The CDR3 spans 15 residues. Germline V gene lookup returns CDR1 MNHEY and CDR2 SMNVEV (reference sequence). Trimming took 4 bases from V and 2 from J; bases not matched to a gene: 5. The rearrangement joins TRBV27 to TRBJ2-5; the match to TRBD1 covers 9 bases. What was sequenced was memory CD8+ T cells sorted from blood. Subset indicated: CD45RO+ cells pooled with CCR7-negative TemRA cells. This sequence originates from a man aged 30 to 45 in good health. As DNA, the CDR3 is TGTGCCAGCAGTTCCGGACAGGGGTCGCAAGAGACCCAGTACTTC. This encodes CASSSGQGSQETQYF.